This T cell receptor beta chain was recorded in a study of cytomegalovirus exposure and HLA in healthy donors. General study points: CMV antigen specificity was confirmed in vitro for a few CMV-associated chains. Most TCR sequences were seen very rarely across donors, but some public TCRs occurred in many.

Repertoires were generated with immunoSEQ multiplex PCR, while TCRdb's copy carries only in-frame clones and drops some. This table has over 200,000 clones, about nine tenths appearing once. With regard to this clone: Its specificity is not known.

This CDR3 is built from 14 residues. V gave up 2 bases and J gave up 2 bases, with 10 bases separating them. Germline values: CDR1 KGHSH, CDR2 LQKENI. The receptor's source is a young woman in good health and CMV-seropositive. Sequenced input: PBMCs. The chain couples TRBV18 to TRBJ2-7; TRBD2 is a possible D gene (5 bases). CDR3 bases: TGTGCCAGCTCACCAACAGACGGGACCTACGAGCAGTACTTC. It codes for CASSPTDGTYEQYF.